Described below is a single T cell receptor beta chain sequence and its context. Profiled with immunoSEQ multiplex PCR; TCRdb holds only in-frame clones, not every one. The sample holds 90,000 to 110,000 clones; around nine tenths are singletons and the top ten take 3.5% to 4.5%. The data are from a study of control samples from healthy donors and cancer patients. CDR3 size: 11 residues. The germline V gene has CDR1 SNHLY and CDR2 FYNNEI. Trimming removed 6 bases from V and 6 bases from J, with 5 bases in between. The gene calls are TRBV2 and TRBJ1-4; D gene ambiguous. What was sequenced was blood. The sequence derives from a human donor in good health. The donor label of this sample is uncertain. The CDR3 sequence: CASRIHEKLFF. In DNA, the CDR3 is TGTGCCAGCAGGATTCATGAAAAACTGTTTTTT.